This is a list of T cell receptor beta chains from one sample in a study of blood T cell repertoires in COVID-19. Sequencing was performed with immunoSEQ multiplex PCR; in TCRdb, only in-frame clones are kept and a portion is missing. The table includes a few hundred thousand clones, 80% to 90% detected once. The specimen sequenced was peripheral blood. Receptors originate from a woman aged 70-85 years with COVID-19, enrolled during active disease. Each CDR3 is given with its conserved first and last residue. Fields, in order: D gene, V gene, clone size, J gene, CDR3 protein, CDR3 DNA. The D gene is left open where the match is weak. A row's size may be missing; if present it is once, few, many or a size class.

d_call: -
v_call: TRBV4-3
clone_size: few
j_call: TRBJ1-5
cdr3_aa: CASSQGPSQPQHF
cdr3_nt: TGCGCCAGCAGCCAAGGTCCCTCTCAGCCCCAGCATTTT

d_call: TRBD1
v_call: TRBV19
clone_size: -
j_call: TRBJ1-4
cdr3_aa: CASNSGQGDEKLFF
cdr3_nt: TGTGCCAGTAATTCAGGACAGGGGGATGAAAAACTGTTTTTT

d_call: TRBD2
v_call: TRBV30
clone_size: -
j_call: TRBJ2-3
cdr3_aa: CAWSPTDFTSGSMTDTQYF
cdr3_nt: TGTGCCTGGAGTCCGACAGACTTTACTAGCGGGAGTATGACAGATACGCAGTATTTT

d_call: TRBD2
v_call: TRBV15
clone_size: -
j_call: TRBJ2-7
cdr3_aa: CATSRVRGGSYEQYF
cdr3_nt: TGTGCCACCAGCAGAGTGCGCGGGGGCTCCTACGAGCAGTACTTC

d_call: TRBD1
v_call: TRBV7-8
clone_size: -
j_call: TRBJ1-4
cdr3_aa: CASSARDSLLNEKLFF
cdr3_nt: TGTGCCAGCAGCGCGAGGGACAGCCTCCTGAATGAAAAACTGTTTTTT

d_call: -
v_call: TRBV18
clone_size: -
j_call: TRBJ1-4
cdr3_aa: CASSPYEALVVGGTEKLFF
cdr3_nt: TGTGCCAGCTCACCTTACGAGGCGTTAGTTGTCGGGGGGACCGAAAAACTGTTTTTT

d_call: -
v_call: TRBV11-2
clone_size: -
j_call: TRBJ1-2
cdr3_aa: CASSPDSYGYTF
cdr3_nt: TGTGCCAGCAGCCCGGACAGTTATGGCTACACCTTC

d_call: -
v_call: TRBV19
clone_size: few
j_call: TRBJ1-2
cdr3_aa: CASREGQGHYGYTF
cdr3_nt: TGTGCCAGTAGAGAAGGCCAGGGTCACTATGGCTACACCTTC

d_call: -
v_call: TRBV21-1
clone_size: -
j_call: TRBJ1-2
cdr3_aa: CASSKERYGYTF
cdr3_nt: TGTGCCAGCAGCAAAGAGAGATATGGCTACACCTTC

d_call: -
v_call: TRBV5-1
clone_size: -
j_call: TRBJ2-3
cdr3_aa: CASRAERQPSTDTQYF
cdr3_nt: TGCGCCAGCAGGGCGGAGCGGCAGCCCTCCACAGATACGCAGTATTTT

d_call: TRBD1
v_call: TRBV6-2/TRBV6-3
clone_size: -
j_call: TRBJ2-6
cdr3_aa: CASSYPGQGISGANVLTF
cdr3_nt: TGTGCCAGCAGTTACCCGGGACAGGGGATCTCTGGGGCCAACGTCCTGACTTTC

d_call: -
v_call: TRBV5-1
clone_size: -
j_call: TRBJ2-5
cdr3_aa: CASRGIGLGGGTQYF
cdr3_nt: TGCGCCAGTCGGGGAATCGGCCTAGGAGGAGGGACCCAGTACTTC

d_call: TRBD1
v_call: TRBV7-9
clone_size: -
j_call: TRBJ1-1
cdr3_aa: CASRPNRGRAFF
cdr3_nt: TGTGCCAGCAGACCAAACAGGGGGCGAGCTTTCTTT

d_call: TRBD1
v_call: TRBV5-1
clone_size: -
j_call: TRBJ1-2
cdr3_aa: CASSSTGGSDYGYTF
cdr3_nt: TGCGCCAGCAGCTCAACAGGGGGCAGTGACTATGGCTACACCTTC

d_call: TRBD2
v_call: TRBV6-6
clone_size: -
j_call: TRBJ2-1
cdr3_aa: CASSRRAGLSYNEQFF
cdr3_nt: TGTGCCAGCAGCCGTAGAGCGGGACTGTCCTACAATGAGCAGTTCTTC

d_call: TRBD1
v_call: TRBV7-3
clone_size: once
j_call: TRBJ2-2
cdr3_aa: CASSSGQANTGELFF
cdr3_nt: TGTGCCAGCAGCTCTGGACAGGCGAACACCGGGGAGCTGTTTTTT

d_call: -
v_call: TRBV19
clone_size: -
j_call: TRBJ2-5
cdr3_aa: CATGESETQYF
cdr3_nt: TGTGCCACCGGGGAGTCCGAGACCCAGTACTTC

d_call: TRBD2
v_call: TRBV7-8
clone_size: -
j_call: TRBJ2-1
cdr3_aa: CASSLRIAGSYNEQFF
cdr3_nt: TGTGCCAGCAGCTTGCGTATAGCGGGTTCCTACAATGAGCAGTTCTTC

d_call: -
v_call: TRBV20-1
clone_size: -
j_call: TRBJ2-3
cdr3_aa: CSANSGDTQYF
cdr3_nt: TGCAGTGCTAATTCAGGGGATACGCAGTATTTT

d_call: TRBD2
v_call: TRBV18
clone_size: -
j_call: TRBJ2-2
cdr3_aa: CASSATSGRVTGELFF
cdr3_nt: TGTGCCAGCTCGGCGACTAGCGGGAGAGTCACCGGGGAGCTGTTTTTT

d_call: -
v_call: TRBV21-1
clone_size: once
j_call: TRBJ2-3
cdr3_aa: CASSKIGTSGRTDTQYF
cdr3_nt: TGTGCCAGCAGCAAAATAGGGACTAGCGGGAGAACAGATACGCAGTATTTT

d_call: -
v_call: TRBV6-5
clone_size: -
j_call: TRBJ1-1
cdr3_aa: CASKRGNTEAFF
cdr3_nt: TGTGCCAGCAAACGCGGGAACACTGAAGCTTTCTTT

d_call: TRBD1
v_call: TRBV27
clone_size: -
j_call: TRBJ2-1
cdr3_aa: CASSLTRQGLSEQFF
cdr3_nt: TGTGCCAGCAGTTTAACCAGACAGGGCCTAAGTGAGCAGTTCTTC

d_call: -
v_call: TRBV6-5
clone_size: -
j_call: TRBJ2-7
cdr3_aa: CASSPGSHEQYF
cdr3_nt: TGTGCCAGCAGCCCGGGGAGCCACGAGCAGTACTTC

d_call: -
v_call: TRBV18
clone_size: -
j_call: TRBJ1-1
cdr3_aa: CASSPTENTEAFF
cdr3_nt: TGTGCCAGCTCGCCGACAGAGAACACTGAAGCTTTCTTT

d_call: -
v_call: TRBV2
clone_size: once
j_call: TRBJ1-5
cdr3_aa: CASSATQNQPQHF
cdr3_nt: TGTGCCAGCAGTGCGACACAAAATCAGCCCCAGCATTTT

d_call: -
v_call: TRBV9
clone_size: -
j_call: TRBJ1-6
cdr3_aa: CASSGDGRDNSPLHF
cdr3_nt: TGTGCCAGCAGCGGAGACGGTCGGGATAATTCACCCCTCCACTTT

d_call: TRBD1
v_call: TRBV7-3
clone_size: -
j_call: TRBJ1-1
cdr3_aa: CASSPPQGASLSAFF
cdr3_nt: TGTGCCAGCAGCCCTCCACAGGGGGCCTCCCTATCGGCTTTCTTT

d_call: -
v_call: TRBV9
clone_size: -
j_call: TRBJ2-7
cdr3_aa: CASSSAGGYEQYF
cdr3_nt: TGTGCCAGCAGTTCCGCCGGGGGATACGAGCAGTACTTC